The rows below give T cell receptor beta chains drawn from one sample of a study of control samples from healthy donors and cancer patients. The assay was immunoSEQ multiplex PCR, and TCRdb's table has in-frame clones only and misses some. Of about 180,000 clones in the sample, 90% were seen once. The sequenced material came from blood. Source of these receptors: a woman between 45 and 60 years old in good health. Each CDR3 is given with its conserved first and last residue. D genes are given only for firm matches. Not all rows give a size; the values are once, few, many and, for expanded clones, a class.

v_call,j_call,d_call,clone_size,cdr3_aa,cdr3_nt
TRBV6-2/TRBV6-3,TRBJ2-2,TRBD1,-,CASSYSQGASTGELFF,TGTGCCAGCAGTTACTCTCAGGGGGCGAGCACCGGGGAGCTGTTTTTT
TRBV11-2,TRBJ1-4,TRBD1,-,CASSWWTGATNEKLFF,TGTGCCAGCAGCTGGTGGACAGGAGCAACTAATGAAAAACTGTTTTTT
TRBV28,TRBJ1-6,-,-,CASSSTGLGYLHF,TGTGCCAGCAGCTCTACAGGGCTGGGGTACCTCCACTTT
TRBV7-9,TRBJ2-7,-,-,CASSSGTVYEQYF,TGTGCCAGCAGCTCCGGGACGGTCTACGAGCAGTACTTC
TRBV4-2,TRBJ2-5,TRBD1,-,CASSRDRGEETQYF,TGTGCCAGCAGCCGGGACAGGGGAGAAGAGACCCAGTACTTC
TRBV13,TRBJ2-7,TRBD1,once,CASSLKPNSGTGGYEQYF,TGTGCCAGCAGCCTAAAACCGAACTCCGGGACAGGGGGCTACGAGCAGTACTTC
TRBV15,TRBJ2-7,-,-,CATSRWPGSYEQYF,TGTGCCACCAGCAGATGGCCAGGTTCCTACGAGCAGTACTTC
TRBV7-9,TRBJ1-6,-,-,CASSLRGGGGKNSPLHF,TGTGCCAGCAGCTTACGGGGGGGCGGAGGAAAGAATTCACCCCTCCACTTT
TRBV27,TRBJ1-1,-,-,CASRSQGRGITEAFF,TGTGCCAGCAGGTCGCAGGGAAGGGGTATCACTGAAGCTTTCTTT
TRBV6-2/TRBV6-3,TRBJ2-5,-,-,CASSVGVGTQYF,TGTGCCAGCAGTGTCGGGGTGGGGACCCAGTACTTC
TRBV6-2/TRBV6-3,TRBJ2-7,TRBD2,-,CASSYPGLAGGGLEQYF,TGTGCCAGCAGTTATCCCGGACTAGCGGGAGGAGGTCTCGAGCAGTACTTC
TRBV2,TRBJ1-6,-,-,CASMLNRDRNSPLHF,TGTGCCAGCATGCTAAACAGGGATCGTAATTCACCCCTCCACTTT
TRBV4-3,TRBJ1-2,-,-,CASSQEGMGAYGYTF,TGCGCCAGCAGCCAAGAGGGTATGGGGGCCTATGGCTACACCTTC
TRBV7-8,TRBJ2-7,-,-,CASTPGQRTYEQYF,TGTGCCAGCACTCCAGGGCAGCGAACCTACGAGCAGTACTTC
TRBV9,TRBJ2-6,-,-,CASSVGGHGANVLTF,TGTGCCAGCAGCGTAGGTGGTCACGGGGCCAACGTCCTGACTTTC
TRBV10-2,TRBJ1-1,-,-,CASSGSIMNTEAFF,TGCGCCAGCAGCGGCAGCATAATGAACACTGAAGCTTTCTTT
TRBV9,TRBJ1-2,-,-,CASSAGVDSPYGYTF,TGTGCCAGCAGCGCAGGAGTGGACAGCCCCTATGGCTACACCTTC
TRBV19,TRBJ2-7,-,-,CASRRVRGEPQYF,TGTGCCAGTAGGCGGGTTCGCGGGGAGCCACAGTACTTC
TRBV28,TRBJ1-3,-,-,CASSLGDRHYF,TGTGCCAGCAGTTTAGGAGACAGACACTATTTT
TRBV7-8,TRBJ2-6,TRBD1,-,CASSLPQGSRLKAGANVLTF,TGTGCCAGCAGCTTACCACAGGGGAGTCGATTAAAGGCTGGGGCCAACGTCCTGACTTTC
TRBV6-2/TRBV6-3,TRBJ2-7,TRBD2,-,CASSLGLAGPYEQYF,TGTGCCAGCAGTTTGGGACTAGCGGGGCCCTACGAGCAGTACTTC
TRBV12-3/TRBV12-4,TRBJ1-1,-,-,CASSFAGSTEAFF,TGTGCCAGCAGTTTTGCAGGGAGCACTGAAGCTTTCTTT
TRBV3-1/TRBV3-2,TRBJ2-3,-,-,CASSQRRDGTQYF,TGTGCCAGCAGCCAACGCAGGGACGGGACGCAGTATTTT
TRBV19,TRBJ2-2,-,few,CASRTVPNTGELFF,TGTGCCAGTAGGACTGTACCGAACACCGGGGAGCTGTTTTTT
TRBV27,TRBJ2-7,-,-,CASSPQSPRVYEQYF,TGTGCCAGCAGTCCACAGTCACCCCGAGTCTACGAGCAGTACTTC
TRBV7-2,TRBJ1-2,-,-,CASSLAVIRAPNYGYTF,TGTGCCAGCAGCTTAGCCGTGATCAGGGCACCTAACTATGGCTACACCTTC
TRBV14,TRBJ2-7,-,-,CASSQGWRGPYEQYF,TGTGCCAGCAGCCAAGGGTGGCGGGGACCTTACGAGCAGTACTTC
TRBV27,TRBJ2-7,-,-,CASRIQGGNEQYF,TGTGCCAGCAGAATCCAGGGTGGGAACGAGCAGTACTTC
TRBV7-6,TRBJ1-5,TRBD1,-,CASSFDRDQPQHF,TGTGCCAGCAGCTTCGACAGGGATCAGCCCCAGCATTTT
TRBV5-1,TRBJ1-2,-,-,CASSLGQLYGYTF,TGCGCCAGCAGCTTGGGACAGCTGTATGGCTACACCTTC
TRBV25-1,TRBJ1-2,TRBD1,-,CASSEAGTVAYGYTF,TGTGCCAGCAGTGAGGCCGGGACAGTCGCCTATGGCTACACCTTC
TRBV27,TRBJ2-1,-,-,CASSLLSSYNEQFF,TGTGCCAGCAGCCTACTGAGCTCCTACAATGAGCAGTTCTTC
TRBV7-9,TRBJ1-4,-,-,CASSLRSEGEKLFF,TGTGCCAGCAGCCTACGTTCAGAGGGTGAAAAACTGTTTTTT
TRBV19,TRBJ2-1,-,-,CASSRGAGARLLFF,TGTGCCAGTAGTAGAGGGGCGGGGGCCCGTTTGTTGTTCTTC
TRBV29-1,TRBJ2-7,-,-,CSVGERSYEQYF,TGCAGCGTTGGAGAGCGGTCCTACGAGCAGTACTTC
TRBV6-1,TRBJ2-6,-,-,CASSEASPSGANVLTF,TGTGCCAGCAGTGAAGCCAGCCCCTCTGGGGCCAACGTCCTGACTTTC
TRBV27,TRBJ2-7,TRBD1,-,CASSPRQGGREQYF,TGTGCCAGCAGTCCCCGACAGGGGGGGAGGGAGCAGTACTTC
TRBV5-1,TRBJ1-1,TRBD1,-,CASSLGQGGTEAFF,TGCGCCAGCAGCTTGGGACAGGGTGGGACTGAAGCTTTCTTT
TRBV6-5,TRBJ2-7,-,-,CASTPMADYEQYF,TGTGCCAGCACCCCCATGGCCGACTACGAGCAGTACTTC
TRBV7-9,TRBJ1-4,-,-,CASSGQLLNEKLFF,TGTGCCAGCAGCGGACAGTTATTAAATGAAAAACTGTTTTTT
TRBV7-9,TRBJ1-3,-,once,CASSYTGGNTIYF,TGTGCCAGCAGCTATACAGGGGGAAACACCATATATTTT
TRBV30,TRBJ1-2,-,-,CAWSVEPGPYGYTF,TGTGCCTGGAGTGTAGAGCCCGGGCCCTATGGCTACACCTTC
TRBV3-1/TRBV3-2,TRBJ2-3,TRBD2,-,CASSRKMGGGLEDTQYF,TGTGCCAGCAGCCGGAAGATGGGCGGGGGACTGGAGGATACGCAGTATTTT
TRBV15,TRBJ1-6,-,-,CATSRDLTGPNSPLHF,TGTGCCACCAGCAGAGATCTGACAGGCCCCAATTCACCCCTCCACTTT
TRBV12-3/TRBV12-4,TRBJ2-1,-,-,CASKGLTEQFF,TGTGCCAGCAAAGGACTAACTGAGCAGTTCTTC
TRBV4-3,TRBJ2-3,TRBD2,-,CASSRRGLRGETQYF,TGCGCCAGCAGCCGAAGAGGGCTTCGGGGGGAAACGCAGTATTTT